A single sample gave rise to the 27 T cell receptor beta chains below, sequenced in a study of blood T cell repertoires in COVID-19. Some clones are missing from TCRdb's copy, which holds only in-frame ones; the method was immunoSEQ multiplex PCR. In the table there are around 160,000 clones, 80% to 85% of which are singletons. Sequencing was carried out using PBMCs or T cells enriched from blood (not recorded which). The receptors come from a woman aged 45-65 years who had been exposed to COVID-19.

The chain couples TRBV12-5 to TRBJ1-1; D is unclear. Germline V CDR1 and CDR2: LGHNT, FRNRAP. V was clipped by 5 bases and J by 6 bases, with 19 bases between them. This CDR3 is 15 amino acids long. In nucleotides, the CDR3 is TGTGCTAGTGGTCCGGGGAGTTCGGGGTGGTCTGAAGCTTTCTTT. This gives the protein CASGPGSSGWSEAFF.

The rearrangement links TRBV6-5 to TRBJ1-5, with D possibly being TRBD1 (6 bases). V shed 10 bases and J shed 2 bases, with 18 bases lying between them. Germline CDR1 reads MNHEY; CDR2 reads SVGAGI. The CDR3 consists of 15 residues. For the CDR3, the DNA is TGTGCCAACGAAAGGGGGTTTCGGGGCAATCAGCCCCAGCATTTT. Protein: CANERGFRGNQPQHF.

The rearrangement uses TRBV19 and TRBJ2-3; 15 nucleotides align to TRBD2. J lost 2 bases, V lost 5 bases, and 11 bases had no gene match. The CDR3 is made up of 19 amino acids. In germline, CDR1 is LNHDA, CDR2 SQIVND (reference sequence). DNA of the CDR3: TGTGCCAGTAGTTCCAGTCCCGGGACTAGCGGGGGGCCCACAGATACGCAGTATTTT. It translates to CASSSSPGTSGGPTDTQYF. The whole variable domain, filled in from reference TRBV19 and TRBJ2-3, reads DGGITQSPKYLFRKEGQNVTLSCEQNLNHDAMYWYRQDPGQGLRLIYYSQIVNDFQKGDIAEGYSVSREKKESFPLTVTSAQKNPTAFYLCASSSSPGTSGGPTDTQYFGPGTRLTVL.

This clone came up once. This same CDR3 is encoded by further DNA sequences in the sample. The genes are TRBV29-1 and TRBJ1-2, with D possibly TRBD1 on 5 matching bases. The germline V gene has CDR1 SQVTM and CDR2 ANQGSEA. CDR3 length: 12 residues. V was shortened by 4 bases and J by 4 bases, with 10 bases between the two germline ends. CDR3 DNA sequence: TGCAGCGTTGGTACGGGGGGCTATGGCTACACCTTC. Its translation: CSVGTGGYGYTF.

The genes are TRBV28 and TRBJ1-4; D is undetermined. The CDR3 consists of 15 residues. Between the trimmed V and J ends, which lost 3 bases and 5 bases, there was a span of 13 bases. Germline V gene lookup returns CDR1 MDHEN and CDR2 SYDVKM. The CDR3 nucleotides read TGTGCCAGCAGTTTTGTATCTGCGGTAAATGAAAAACTGTTTTTT. This encodes CASSFVSAVNEKLFF.

The V and J genes are TRBV2 and TRBJ2-1, with D perhaps TRBD1 (6 bases). CDR3 length: 10 amino acids. CDR1 is SNHLY, CDR2 FYNNEI, per germline. The V gene lost 10 bases and the J gene lost 9 bases, with 10 bases spanning the gap. The CDR3 coding sequence is TGTGCCATTCAGGGGATTGAGCAGTTCTTC. Its translation is CAIQGIEQFF.

V is TRBV3-1 (or the pseudogene TRBV3-2) and J is TRBJ1-3, with no clear D. CDR3 length: 15 amino acids. From germline, CDR1 is LGHDT and CDR2 YNNKEL (reference sequence). Trimming took off 2 bases at V and 0 bases at J, with 8 bases between the two ends. The CDR3 protein is CASSQPGNSGNTIYF. CDR3 sequence (DNA): TGTGCCAGCAGCCAACCAGGCAACTCTGGAAACACCATATATTTT.

The chain carries TRBV3-1 (or the pseudogene TRBV3-2) and TRBJ2-1; a weak D match, TRBD1 (6 bases). The CDR3 spans 16 residues. CDR1 LGHDT and CDR2 YNNKEL come from the germline V gene (reference sequence). V was cut by 4 bases and J by 7 bases, with 20 bases left in between. The CDR3 reads CASSPFTGLTGNEQFF. As DNA, the CDR3 is TGTGCCAGCAGCCCTTTTACTGGACTTACAGGGAATGAGCAGTTCTTC.

J is TRBJ2-7 and V is TRBV7-2; D possibly corresponds to TRBD2 (5 bases). With 5 bases removed from V and 2 bases from J, the gap between germline ends came to 16 bases. In germline, CDR1 is SGHTA, CDR2 FQGNSA. This CDR3 comprises 15 residues. Written as DNA, the CDR3 is TGTGCCAGCAGCCCATTCCGGACTGGCCCCTACGAGCAGTACTTC. This gives the protein CASSPFRTGPYEQYF.

The chain links TRBV7-3 to TRBJ1-1; no clear D. The CDR3 has 13 residues. Germline values: CDR1 SGHTA, CDR2 FQGTGA. V was clipped by 5 bases and J by 1 base, with 8 bases between them. This chain's CDR3 is CASSTQANTEAFF. The CDR3 DNA follows: TGTGCCAGCAGCACTCAGGCGAACACTGAAGCTTTCTTT.

The chain employs TRBV19 and TRBJ1-3; no reliable D call. Per germline, CDR1 LNHDA and CDR2 SQIVND (reference sequence). The CDR3 consists of 16 residues. Trimming shortened V by 9 bases and J by 2 bases, and 20 bases separated the two germline ends. CDR3 region: CASFPVRQAPGNTIYF. The CDR3 region has the DNA TGTGCCAGCTTTCCCGTTCGACAAGCCCCTGGAAACACCATATATTTT.

Comments on this clone: Different DNA sequences within this sample yield the same CDR3. The V call is TRBV5-1, the J call TRBJ1-2; 7 bases fit TRBD1. The germline V gene has CDR1 SGHRS and CDR2 YFSETQ. This CDR3 has 14 residues. Losses at the gene ends were 0 bases for V and 4 bases for J; bases not matched to a gene: 3. CDR3 bases: TGCGCCAGCAGCTTGGGACAGGGATCCTATGGCTACACCTTC. Protein sequence: CASSLGQGSYGYTF.

As concerns this clone: Different DNA sequences within this sample yield the same CDR3. J is TRBJ2-3 and V is TRBV5-5; 12 nucleotides align to TRBD2. The ends lost 0 bases at V and 0 bases at J; junction bases unmatched: 2. The CDR3 has 17 residues. Germline values: CDR1 SGHKS, CDR2 YYEKEE (reference sequence). CDR3 sequence: CASSLGGTSGSTDTQYF. The CDR3 nucleotides are TGTGCCAGCAGCTTGGGCGGGACTAGCGGGAGCACAGATACGCAGTATTTT.

On this clone: Relative to the germline gene, one junction end is altered; a read error may explain this. This sequence joins TRBV11-2 and TRBJ2-7; 7 bases align to TRBD1. The CDR3 length is 12 residues. Germline V gene sequence: CDR1 SGHAT, CDR2 FQNNGV. The CDR3: CASSLDRVEQYF. The CDR3 coding sequence is TGTGCCAGCAGCCTAGACAGGGTCGAGCAGTACTTC. Together with reference TRBV11-2 and TRBJ2-7, the CDR3 gives the full variable domain: EAGVAQSPRYKIIEKRQSVAFWCNPISGHATLYWYQQILGQGPKLLIQFQNNGVVDDSQLPKDRFSAERLKGVDSTLKIQPAKLEDSAVYLCASSLDRVEQYFGPGTRLTVT.

The CDR3 protein is CASSWTRGSNGYTF. In DNA, the CDR3 is TGTGCCAGCAGCTGGACCAGGGGGTCTAACGGCTACACCTTC. V is TRBV27 and J is TRBJ1-2; 7 bases line up with TRBD1. Germline CDR1 and CDR2: MNHEY and SMNVEV (reference sequence). The CDR3 consists of 14 residues. With V trimmed by 6 bases and J by 8 bases, 12 bases remained unmatched.

The J gene is TRBJ1-3, the V gene TRBV30; D may be TRBD1 (5 bases). The CDR3 loop spans 15 amino acids. V lost 0 bases to trimming and J lost 4 bases, with 13 bases between them. Germline CDR1 is GTSNPN and CDR2 is SVGIG (reference sequence). CDR3 protein: CAWSVRGGSGNTIYF. Written as DNA, the CDR3 is TGTGCCTGGAGTGTACGGGGGGGATCGGGAAACACCATATATTTT.

The V gene is TRBV5-1, the J gene TRBJ2-3, with 7 bases lining up with TRBD1. The ends lost 4 bases at V and 9 bases at J; junction bases unmatched: 8. Germline V gene data show CDR1 as SGHRS and CDR2 as YFSETQ. The CDR3 totals 13 residues. CDR3 nucleotides: TGCGCCAGCAGCGCCGGGACAGTACCAACGCAGTATTTT. Protein: CASSAGTVPTQYF.

J is TRBJ2-5 and V is TRBV10-3, with D tentatively TRBD2 (6 bases). Germline CDR1 and CDR2: ENHRY and SYGVKD. The germline V and J ends were trimmed by 5 bases and 0 bases, with 10 bases remaining between them. This CDR3 has 14 amino acids. CDR3 nucleotide sequence: TGTGCCATCAGTTCGGGACTCCACCAAGAGACCCAGTACTTC. Protein sequence: CAISSGLHQETQYF.

The genes are TRBV5-5 and TRBJ1-2; the D is unclear. The CDR3 totals 11 residues. The germline CDR1 and CDR2 sequences are SGHKS and YYEKEE (reference sequence). V lost 4 bases and J lost 4, with 5 bases in between. The CDR3 DNA reads TGTGCCAGCAGCCGGGTCTATGGCTACACCTTC. This encodes CASSRVYGYTF.

This clone appeared a single time. In DNA form, the CDR3 reads TGTGCCAGCAGCTTGACAGGGAACACCGGGGAGCTGTTTTTT. Residues: CASSLTGNTGELFF. The V gene is TRBV11-2, the J gene TRBJ2-2; weak D call: TRBD1 (6 bases). The germline V gene has CDR1 SGHAT and CDR2 FQNNGV. The CDR3 is made up of 14 amino acids. Trimming pared 3 bases from V and 1 base from J, leaving 6 bases between.

The J gene is TRBJ1-3, the V gene TRBV12-3 or TRBV12-4; 7 positions agree with TRBD1. The V and J ends lost 8 bases and 8 bases, in that order; junction bases with no gene match: 3. The length of the CDR3 is 11 residues. CDR3 in amino acids: CASGQGDTIYF. The CDR3 nucleotides read TGTGCCAGCGGCCAGGGGGACACCATATATTTT.

The chain joins TRBV27 to TRBJ1-5; no firm D call. CDR3 length: 15 amino acids. With 2 bases removed from V and 2 bases from J, the gap between germline ends came to 10 bases. Germline lookup yields CDR1 MNHEY and CDR2 SMNVEV (reference sequence). CDR3 protein: CASSLRSHGNQPQHF. The CDR3 nucleotides are TGTGCCAGCAGTTTACGGTCCCATGGCAATCAGCCCCAGCATTTT.

This clone is a singleton in its sample. The chain has TRBV10-2 and TRBJ1-3; D is unresolved. The V gene lost 1 base and the J gene lost 2 bases, with 18 bases spanning the gap. This CDR3 region has 18 residues. Germline V gives CDR1 WSHSY, CDR2 SAAADI. This chain's CDR3 is CASSEFAGSNLAGNTIYF. The CDR3, as DNA: TGCGCCAGCAGTGAGTTCGCAGGCAGTAACCTCGCTGGAAACACCATATATTTT.

The chain carries TRBV6-6 and TRBJ1-3, with 9 bases matching TRBD1. From germline, CDR1 is MNHNY and CDR2 SVGAGI (reference sequence). The CDR3 is made up of 15 amino acids. With 5 bases clipped from V and 3 bases from J, the junction kept 5 bases outside the gene matches. The CDR3 DNA reads TGTGCCAGCAGTCCAGGGACAGGGTTTGGAAACACCATATATTTT. Amino acids: CASSPGTGFGNTIYF.

The genes are TRBV6-6 and TRBJ2-7; tentatively, D is TRBD1 (6 bases). V was clipped by 1 base and J by 1 base, with 8 bases between them. There are 14 residues in the CDR3. CDR1 and CDR2 from the germline V gene are MNHNY and SVGAGI (reference sequence). The CDR3 DNA sequence: TGTGCCAGCAGTTACTTCGGACAGTCCTACGAGCAGTACTTC. This gives the protein CASSYFGQSYEQYF.

The chain couples TRBV5-1 to TRBJ2-7; the D gene is possibly TRBD2 (5 bases). Trimming stripped 3 bases from V and 3 bases from J, with 19 bases between. CDR3 length: 16 residues. Germline lookup yields CDR1 SGHRS and CDR2 YFSETQ. CDR3 sequence reads: CASSSLRTFGGYEQYF. CDR3 bases: TGCGCCAGCAGCTCCCTCCGGACTTTCGGCGGCTACGAGCAGTACTTC.

V is TRBV7-9 and J is TRBJ2-3; TRBD1 agrees at 7 bases. Germline loops: CDR1 SEHNR, CDR2 FQNEAQ (reference sequence). V gave up 2 bases and J gave up 6 bases; unmatched junction bases: 5. The CDR3 runs 14 residues. CDR3 DNA: TGTGCCAGCAGCTTAAACATGGGACAGGATACGCAGTATTTT. Translating gives CASSLNMGQDTQYF.